The T cell receptor beta chain under discussion was sequenced for a study of OX40 agonist ivuxolimab in advanced cancers. Study overall: Treatment received earlier with anti-PD-1, anti-PD-L1 or anti-CTLA-4 agents was allowed, and approximately 40% had some. Partial responses were recorded for three patients, including one with hepatocellular carcinoma and two with cutaneous melanoma. Findings and caveats of the study: It was not determined which antigens were specifically recognized by the peripheral T cells that had undergone clonal expansion. Doses of 0.1 to 3.0 mg/kg were accompanied by clonal expansion of CD4+ and CD8+ blood T cells by week 6.

This CDR3 is built from 16 residues. Germline V CDR1 and CDR2: SGHKS, YYEKEE (reference sequence). The V and J ends lost 4 bases and 0 bases respectively, with 13 bases between them. Sequencing used immunoSEQ multiplex PCR; TCRdb keeps in-frame clones, though not all of them. The sample consists of about 62,000 clones, 84% of them appearing once. Points on this clone: Its matching antigen is unknown.

The sample here was CD4+ or CD8+ T cells sorted from blood, taken in a trial of the OX40 agonist ivuxolimab. The clonotype comes from an adult with an advanced solid tumor such as melanoma, head and neck, liver or kidney cancer. The V call is TRBV5-5, the J call TRBJ2-2; a possible D gene is TRBD2 (5 bases). Written as DNA, the CDR3 is TGTGCCAGCAGCACACGGACGGGGACGAACACCGGGGAGCTGTTTTTT. It yields the protein CASSTRTGTNTGELFF.